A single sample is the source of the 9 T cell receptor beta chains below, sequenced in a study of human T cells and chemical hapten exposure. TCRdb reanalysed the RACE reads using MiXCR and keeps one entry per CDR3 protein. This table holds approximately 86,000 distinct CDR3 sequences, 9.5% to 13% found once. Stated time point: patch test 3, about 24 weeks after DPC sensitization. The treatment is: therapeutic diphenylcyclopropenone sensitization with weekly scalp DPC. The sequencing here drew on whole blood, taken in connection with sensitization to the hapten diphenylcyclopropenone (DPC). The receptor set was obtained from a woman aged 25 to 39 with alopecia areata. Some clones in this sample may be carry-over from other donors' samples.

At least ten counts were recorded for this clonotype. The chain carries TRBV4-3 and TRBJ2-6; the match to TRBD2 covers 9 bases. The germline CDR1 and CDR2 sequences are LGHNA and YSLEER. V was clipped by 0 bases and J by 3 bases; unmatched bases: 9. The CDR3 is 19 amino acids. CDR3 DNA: TGCGCCAGCAGCCAAGATGTTTTGGCGGGAGGGAGTGGGGCCAACGTCCTGACTTTC. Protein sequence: CASSQDVLAGGSGANVLTF.

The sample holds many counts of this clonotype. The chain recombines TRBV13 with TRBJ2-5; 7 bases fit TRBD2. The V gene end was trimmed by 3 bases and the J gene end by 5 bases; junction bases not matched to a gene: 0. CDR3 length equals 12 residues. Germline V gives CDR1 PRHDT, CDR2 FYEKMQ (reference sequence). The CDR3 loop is CASSFGGETQYF. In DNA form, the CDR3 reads TGTGCCAGCAGCTTCGGGGGGGAGACCCAGTACTTC.

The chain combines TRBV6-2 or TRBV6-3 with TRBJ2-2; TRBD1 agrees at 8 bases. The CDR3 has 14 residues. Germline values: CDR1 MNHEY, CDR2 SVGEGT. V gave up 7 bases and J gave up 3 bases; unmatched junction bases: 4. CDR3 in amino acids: CASNQGADTGELFF. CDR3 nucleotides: TGTGCCAGCAATCAGGGGGCGGACACCGGGGAGCTGTTTTTT.

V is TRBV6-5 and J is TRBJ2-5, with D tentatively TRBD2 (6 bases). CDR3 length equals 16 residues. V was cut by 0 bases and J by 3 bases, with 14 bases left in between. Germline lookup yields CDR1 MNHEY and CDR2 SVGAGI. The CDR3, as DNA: TGTGCCAGCAGTTACTCGAGGAGGACGGGAGAAGAGACCCAGTACTTC. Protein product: CASSYSRRTGEETQYF.

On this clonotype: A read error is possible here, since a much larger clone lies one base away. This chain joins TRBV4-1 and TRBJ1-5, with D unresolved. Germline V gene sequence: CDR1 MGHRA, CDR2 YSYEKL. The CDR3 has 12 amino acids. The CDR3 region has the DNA TGCACCAGCAGCCAAGAGGATCAGCCCCAGCATTTT. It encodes CTSSQEDQPQHF.

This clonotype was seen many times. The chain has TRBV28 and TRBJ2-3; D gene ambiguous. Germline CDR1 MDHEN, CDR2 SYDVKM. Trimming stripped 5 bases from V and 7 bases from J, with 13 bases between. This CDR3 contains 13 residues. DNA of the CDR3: TGTGCCAGCAGTCCGGACGGACCTTATACGCAGTATTTT. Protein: CASSPDGPYTQYF.

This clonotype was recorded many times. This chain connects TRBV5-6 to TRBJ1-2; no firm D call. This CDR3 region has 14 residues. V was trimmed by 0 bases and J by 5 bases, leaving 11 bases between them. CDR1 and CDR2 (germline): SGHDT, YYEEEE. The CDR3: CASSLVSASYGYTF. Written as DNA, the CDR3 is TGTGCCAGCAGCTTGGTCAGCGCCAGTTATGGCTACACCTTC.

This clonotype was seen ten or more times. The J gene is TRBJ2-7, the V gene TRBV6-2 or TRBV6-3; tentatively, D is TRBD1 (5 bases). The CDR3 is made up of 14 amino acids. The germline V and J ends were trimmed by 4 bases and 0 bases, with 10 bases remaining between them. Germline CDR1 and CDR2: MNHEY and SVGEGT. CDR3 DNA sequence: TGTGCCAGCAGTTTTGCAGGGTCCTCCTACGAGCAGTACTTC. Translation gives CASSFAGSSYEQYF.

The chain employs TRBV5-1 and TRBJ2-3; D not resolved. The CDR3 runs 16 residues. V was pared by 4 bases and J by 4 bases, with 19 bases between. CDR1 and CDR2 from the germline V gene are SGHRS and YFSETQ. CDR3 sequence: CASSIRLLTPPDTQYF. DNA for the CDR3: TGCGCCAGCAGCATTAGACTCCTGACCCCACCAGATACGCAGTATTTT. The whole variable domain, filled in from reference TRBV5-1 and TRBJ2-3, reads KAGVTQTPRYLIKTRGQQVTLSCSPISGHRSVSWYQQTPGQGLQFLFEYFSETQRNKGNFPGRFSGRQFSNSRSEMNVSTLELGDSALYLCASSIRLLTPPDTQYFGPGTRLTVL.